This T cell receptor beta chain stems from a study of prognosis after radiotherapy for stage I lung cancer. Looking at the study overall: The non-small cell lung cancer patients were all considered medically inoperable, with comorbidities accounting for this in approximately twelve of them.

From genomic DNA, TCR beta CDR3 was amplified by two-round multiplex PCR. Primers specific to each TRBV and TRBJ gene were used in first-round PCR. TCRdb called the multiplex PCR reads again in MiXCR, with one record for every CDR3 protein. This sample has 45,000 to 60,000 distinct CDR3 sequences, with about 35% found just once. Germline CDR1 SGHRS, CDR2 YFSETQ. Trimming cost V 4 bases and J 6 bases, with 19 bases left between them. The CDR3 covers 15 residues. The source material was PBMCs, sampled before or after stereotactic body radiation therapy (not recorded which). This TCR came from a donor aged 50 or older with non-small cell lung cancer. J is TRBJ1-2 and V is TRBV5-1; D is uncertain. The CDR3, as DNA: TGCGCCAGCAGCCACGGCCAGGTAGGAATGGATGGCTACACCTTC. Protein sequence: CASSHGQVGMDGYTF.